Described below is a single TCR beta chain sequence and its context. The antigen is undetermined. This sample was included in a study of HIV-infected children after antiretroviral therapy interruption. Across the study: In continuous treatment, analyzed samples were from weeks 0, 48 and 150.

Overall study findings and caveats: Naive CD4+ CDR3 sharing between time points fell after interruption began.

Described treatment: PENTA 11 planned treatment interruption arm or continuous ART arm. Sorting from thawed PBMCs isolated memory CD8+ CD45RO+ CD45RA- T cells. A 3' RACE protocol on RNA, with unique molecular identifiers, produced the TCR library. A single record per CDR3 protein comes from TCRdb applying MiXCR to the 3' RACE reads. This table holds about 15,000 distinct CDR3 sequences, 3.4% found once. Per the germline V gene, CDR1 is SGHRS and CDR2 is YFSETQ. The CDR3 length is 15 residues. J was trimmed by 4 bases and V by 4 bases; bases with no gene match: 7. The chain combines TRBV5-1 with TRBJ1-2; 10 positions match TRBD1. The clonotype was recovered from a pool of human donors with HIV. The material sequenced was CD45RO+ CD8+ T cells from PBMCs, pooled from several time points, taken from a donor given antiretroviral therapy, either interrupted or continuous. Specified subset: memory CD8+ CD45RO+ CD45RA- T cells. CDR3 amino acids: CASSRDRGRTYGYTF. The CDR3 DNA sequence: TGCGCCAGCAGCCGAGACAGGGGGCGGACCTATGGCTACACCTTC.